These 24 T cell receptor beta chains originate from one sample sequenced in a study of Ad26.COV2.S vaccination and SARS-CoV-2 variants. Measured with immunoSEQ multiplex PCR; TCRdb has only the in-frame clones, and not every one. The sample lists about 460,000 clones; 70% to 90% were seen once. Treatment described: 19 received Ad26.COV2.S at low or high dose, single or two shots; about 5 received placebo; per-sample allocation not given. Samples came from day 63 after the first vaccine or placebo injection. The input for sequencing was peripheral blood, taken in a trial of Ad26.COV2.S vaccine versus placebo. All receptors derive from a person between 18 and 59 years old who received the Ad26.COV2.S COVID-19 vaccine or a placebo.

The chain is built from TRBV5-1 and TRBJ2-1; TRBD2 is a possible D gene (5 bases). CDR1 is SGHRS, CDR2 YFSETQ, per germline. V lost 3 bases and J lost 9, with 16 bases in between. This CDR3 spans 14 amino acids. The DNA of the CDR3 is TGCGCCAGCAGCTCGACGGACTCTAGTCGTGAGCAGTTCTTC. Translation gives CASSSTDSSREQFF.

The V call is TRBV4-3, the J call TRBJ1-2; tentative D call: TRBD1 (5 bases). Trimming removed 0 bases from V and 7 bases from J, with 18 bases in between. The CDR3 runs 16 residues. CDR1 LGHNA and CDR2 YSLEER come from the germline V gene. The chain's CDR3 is CASSQELPGPSRGYTF. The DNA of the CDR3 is TGCGCCAGCAGCCAAGAGCTCCCAGGGCCTTCACGTGGCTACACCTTC.

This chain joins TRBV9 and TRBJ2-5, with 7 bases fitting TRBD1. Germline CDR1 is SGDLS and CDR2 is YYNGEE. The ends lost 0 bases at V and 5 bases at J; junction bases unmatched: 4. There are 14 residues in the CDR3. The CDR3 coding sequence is TGTGCCAGCAGCGTAGGAGGGGGCGGGGAGACCCAGTACTTC. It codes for CASSVGGGGETQYF.

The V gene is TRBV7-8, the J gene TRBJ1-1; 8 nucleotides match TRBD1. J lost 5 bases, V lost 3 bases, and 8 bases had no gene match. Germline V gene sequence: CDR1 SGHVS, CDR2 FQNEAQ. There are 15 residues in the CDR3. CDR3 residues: CASSFAGGLGTEAFF. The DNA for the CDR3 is TGTGCCAGCAGCTTTGCAGGGGGCTTGGGAACTGAAGCTTTCTTT.

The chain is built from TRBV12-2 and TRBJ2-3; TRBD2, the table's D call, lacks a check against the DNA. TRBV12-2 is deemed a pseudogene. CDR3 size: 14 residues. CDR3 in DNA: TGTGCAAGTCCGGGAGGGCGTGGCACAGATACGCAGTATTTT. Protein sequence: CASPGGRGTDTQYF.

The CDR3 protein is CAISETGQGELREKLFF. In DNA, the CDR3 is TGTGCCATCAGTGAGACAGGACAGGGAGAGTTACGAGAAAAACTGTTTTTT. The V gene is TRBV10-3, the J gene TRBJ1-4; 8 positions match TRBD1. J was trimmed by 8 bases and V by 2 bases; bases with no gene match: 13. The length of the CDR3 is 17 residues. The germline gives CDR1 ENHRY, CDR2 SYGVKD.

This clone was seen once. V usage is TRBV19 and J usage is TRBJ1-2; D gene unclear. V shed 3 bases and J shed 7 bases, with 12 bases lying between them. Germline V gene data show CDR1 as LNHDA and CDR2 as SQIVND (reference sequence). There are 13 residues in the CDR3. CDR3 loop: CASSMFLSGGYTF. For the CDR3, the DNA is TGTGCCAGTAGTATGTTTCTGAGTGGTGGCTACACCTTC. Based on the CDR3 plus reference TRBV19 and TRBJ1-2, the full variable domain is DGGITQSPKYLFRKEGQNVTLSCEQNLNHDAMYWYRQDPGQGLRLIYYSQIVNDFQKGDIAEGYSVSREKKESFPLTVTSAQKNPTAFYLCASSMFLSGGYTFGSGTRLTVV.

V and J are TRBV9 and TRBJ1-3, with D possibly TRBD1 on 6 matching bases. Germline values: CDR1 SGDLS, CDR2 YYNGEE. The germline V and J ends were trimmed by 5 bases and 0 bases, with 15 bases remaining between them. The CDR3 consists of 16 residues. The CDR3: CASSATGQSSGNTIYF. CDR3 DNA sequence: TGTGCCAGCAGTGCTACGGGACAAAGCTCTGGAAACACCATATATTTT.

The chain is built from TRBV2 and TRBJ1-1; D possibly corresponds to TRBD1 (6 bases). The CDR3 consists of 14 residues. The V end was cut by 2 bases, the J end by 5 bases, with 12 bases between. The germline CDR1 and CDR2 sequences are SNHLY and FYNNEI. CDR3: CASSEQGLRTEAFF. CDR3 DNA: TGTGCCAGCAGTGAACAGGGGCTGCGGACTGAAGCTTTCTTT.

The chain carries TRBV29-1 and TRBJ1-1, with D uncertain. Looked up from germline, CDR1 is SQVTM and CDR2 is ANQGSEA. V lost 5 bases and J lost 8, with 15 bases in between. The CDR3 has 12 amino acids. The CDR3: CSVPLVGREAFF. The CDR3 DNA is TGCAGCGTTCCTCTCGTTGGTAGGGAAGCTTTCTTT.

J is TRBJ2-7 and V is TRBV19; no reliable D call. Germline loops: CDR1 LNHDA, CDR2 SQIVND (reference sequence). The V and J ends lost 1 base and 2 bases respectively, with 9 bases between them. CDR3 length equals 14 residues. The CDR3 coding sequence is TGTGCCAGTAGTATAGGCGGCGGTCCCTACGAGCAGTACTTC. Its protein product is CASSIGGGPYEQYF.

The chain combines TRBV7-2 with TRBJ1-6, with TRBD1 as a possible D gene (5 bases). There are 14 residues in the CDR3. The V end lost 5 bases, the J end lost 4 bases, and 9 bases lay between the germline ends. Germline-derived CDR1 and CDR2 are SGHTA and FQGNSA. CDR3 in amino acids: CASSQGPYNSPLHF. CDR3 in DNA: TGTGCCAGCAGCCAGGGACCGTATAATTCACCCCTCCACTTT.

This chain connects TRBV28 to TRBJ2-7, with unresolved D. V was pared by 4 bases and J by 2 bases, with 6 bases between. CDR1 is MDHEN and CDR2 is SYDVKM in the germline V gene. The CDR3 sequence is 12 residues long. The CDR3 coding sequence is TGTGCCAGCAGTTCCCCAGCCTACGAGCAGTACTTC. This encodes CASSSPAYEQYF. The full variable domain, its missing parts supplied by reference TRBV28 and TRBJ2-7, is DVKVTQSSRYLVKRTGEKVFLECVQDMDHENMFWYRQDPGLGLRLIYFSYDVKMKEKGDIPEGYSVSREKKERFSLILESASTNQTSMYLCASSSPAYEQYFGPGTRLTVT.

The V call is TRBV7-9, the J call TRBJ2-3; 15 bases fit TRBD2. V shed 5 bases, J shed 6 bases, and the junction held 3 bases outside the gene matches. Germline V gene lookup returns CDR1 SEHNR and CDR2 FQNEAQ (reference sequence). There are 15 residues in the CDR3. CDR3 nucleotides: TGTGCCAGCAGCCCCGGGACTAGCGGGAGGGATACGCAGTATTTT. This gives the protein CASSPGTSGRDTQYF.

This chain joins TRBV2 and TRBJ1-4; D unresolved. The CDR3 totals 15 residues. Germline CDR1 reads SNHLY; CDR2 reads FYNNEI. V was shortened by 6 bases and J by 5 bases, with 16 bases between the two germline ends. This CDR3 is CASRRELGLNEKLFF. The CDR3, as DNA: TGTGCCAGCAGACGGGAGTTGGGGTTAAATGAAAAACTGTTTTTT.

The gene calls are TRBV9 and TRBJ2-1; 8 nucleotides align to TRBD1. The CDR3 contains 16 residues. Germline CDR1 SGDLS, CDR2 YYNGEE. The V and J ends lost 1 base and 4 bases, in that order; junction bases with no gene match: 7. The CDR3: CASSVKTGTGYNEQFF. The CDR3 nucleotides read TGTGCCAGCAGCGTAAAAACCGGGACAGGTTACAATGAGCAGTTCTTC.

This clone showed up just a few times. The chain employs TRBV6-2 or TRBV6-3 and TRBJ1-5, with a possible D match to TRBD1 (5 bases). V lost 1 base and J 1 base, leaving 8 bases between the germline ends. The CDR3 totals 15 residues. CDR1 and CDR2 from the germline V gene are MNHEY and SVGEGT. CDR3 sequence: CASSYLGQSNQPQHF. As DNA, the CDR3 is TGTGCCAGCAGTTACTTGGGGCAGAGCAATCAGCCCCAGCATTTT.

CDR3 in amino acids: CASSLGWVAGDNEQFF. The CDR3 DNA follows: TGTGCCAGCAGCTTAGGGTGGGTAGCGGGGGACAATGAGCAGTTCTTC. This chain joins TRBV11-2 and TRBJ2-1; 9 bases fit TRBD2. Germline assignment: CDR1 SGHAT and CDR2 FQNNGV. Losses at the gene ends were 1 base for V and 5 bases for J; bases not matched to a gene: 6. The CDR3 loop spans 16 amino acids. Looking up the rest from reference TRBV11-2 and TRBJ2-1 gives the full variable domain: EAGVAQSPRYKIIEKRQSVAFWCNPISGHATLYWYQQILGQGPKLLIQFQNNGVVDDSQLPKDRFSAERLKGVDSTLKIQPAKLEDSAVYLCASSLGWVAGDNEQFFGPGTRLTVL.

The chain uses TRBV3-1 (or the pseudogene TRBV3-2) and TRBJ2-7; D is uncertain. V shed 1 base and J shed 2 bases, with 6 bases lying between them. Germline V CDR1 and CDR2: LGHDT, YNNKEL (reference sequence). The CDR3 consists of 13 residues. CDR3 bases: TGTGCCAGCAGCCAAGGCCCCCCCTACGAGCAGTACTTC. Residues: CASSQGPPYEQYF.

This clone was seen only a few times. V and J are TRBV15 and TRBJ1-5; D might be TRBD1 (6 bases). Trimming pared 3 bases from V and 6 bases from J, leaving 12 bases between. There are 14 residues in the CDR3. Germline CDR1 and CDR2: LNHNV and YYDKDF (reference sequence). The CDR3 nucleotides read TGTGCCACCAGCAGCAGGGGTATTATTCAGCCCCAGCATTTT. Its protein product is CATSSRGIIQPQHF.

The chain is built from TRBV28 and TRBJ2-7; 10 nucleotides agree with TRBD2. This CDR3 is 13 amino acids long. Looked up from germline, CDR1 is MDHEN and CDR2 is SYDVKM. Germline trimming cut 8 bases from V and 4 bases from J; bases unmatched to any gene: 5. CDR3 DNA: TGTGCCAGCGTTACTAGCGGGATGTACGAGCAGTACTTC. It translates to CASVTSGMYEQYF.

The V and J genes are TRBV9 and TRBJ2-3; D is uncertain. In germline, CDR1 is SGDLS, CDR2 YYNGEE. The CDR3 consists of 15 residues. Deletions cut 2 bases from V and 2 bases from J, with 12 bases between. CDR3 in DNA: TGTGCCAGCAGCGTGACCTCCGGGCCCACAGATACGCAGTATTTT. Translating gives CASSVTSGPTDTQYF.

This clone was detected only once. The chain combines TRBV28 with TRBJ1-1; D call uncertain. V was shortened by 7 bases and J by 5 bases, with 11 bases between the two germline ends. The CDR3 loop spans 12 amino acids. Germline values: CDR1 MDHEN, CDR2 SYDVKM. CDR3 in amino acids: CASTGRGTEAFF. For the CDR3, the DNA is TGTGCCAGCACTGGTCGGGGAACTGAAGCTTTCTTT.

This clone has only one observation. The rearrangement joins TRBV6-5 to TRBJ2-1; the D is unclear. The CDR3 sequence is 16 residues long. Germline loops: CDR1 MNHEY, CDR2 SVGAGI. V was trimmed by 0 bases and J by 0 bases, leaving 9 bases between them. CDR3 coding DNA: TGTGCCAGCAGTTACTCTAGACAAAGCTCCTACAATGAGCAGTTCTTC. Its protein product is CASSYSRQSSYNEQFF.